This T cell receptor beta chain was identified during a study of blood T cell repertoires in COVID-19. Clones were read by immunoSEQ multiplex PCR, and TCRdb kept only the in-frame ones, dropping some. The table shows hundreds of thousands of clones, with 70% to 90% occurring only once. Only one count was recorded for this clone. The receptor was isolated from a man aged 40-50 years with acute or convalescent COVID-19. The sample taken for sequencing was peripheral blood.

The CDR3 nucleotides read TGTGCCAGTAGTAATCCCAGGGACTCCGGCTCCTACGAGCAGTACTTC. Translating gives CASSNPRDSGSYEQYF. The chain joins TRBV19 to TRBJ2-7; weak D call: TRBD2 (6 bases). The germline V gene encodes CDR1 LNHDA and CDR2 SQIVND (reference sequence). The CDR3 contains 16 residues. The V gene lost 4 bases and the J gene lost 0 bases, with 16 bases spanning the gap.